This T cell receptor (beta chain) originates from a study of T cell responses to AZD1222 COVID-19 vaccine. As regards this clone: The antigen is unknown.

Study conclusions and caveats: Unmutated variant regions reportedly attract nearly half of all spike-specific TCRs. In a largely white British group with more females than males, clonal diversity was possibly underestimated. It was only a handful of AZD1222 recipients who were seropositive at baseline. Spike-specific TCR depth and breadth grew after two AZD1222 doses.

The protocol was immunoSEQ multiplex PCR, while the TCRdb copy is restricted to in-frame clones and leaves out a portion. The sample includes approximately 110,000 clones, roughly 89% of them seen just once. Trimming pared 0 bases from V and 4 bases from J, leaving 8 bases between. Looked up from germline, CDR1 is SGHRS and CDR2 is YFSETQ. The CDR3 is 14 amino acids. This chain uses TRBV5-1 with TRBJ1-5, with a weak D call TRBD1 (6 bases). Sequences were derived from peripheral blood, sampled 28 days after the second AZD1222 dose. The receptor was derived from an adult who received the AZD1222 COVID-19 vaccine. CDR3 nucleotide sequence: TGCGCCAGCAGCTTGGACAGGGCTAATCAGCCCCAGCATTTT. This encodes CASSLDRANQPQHF.